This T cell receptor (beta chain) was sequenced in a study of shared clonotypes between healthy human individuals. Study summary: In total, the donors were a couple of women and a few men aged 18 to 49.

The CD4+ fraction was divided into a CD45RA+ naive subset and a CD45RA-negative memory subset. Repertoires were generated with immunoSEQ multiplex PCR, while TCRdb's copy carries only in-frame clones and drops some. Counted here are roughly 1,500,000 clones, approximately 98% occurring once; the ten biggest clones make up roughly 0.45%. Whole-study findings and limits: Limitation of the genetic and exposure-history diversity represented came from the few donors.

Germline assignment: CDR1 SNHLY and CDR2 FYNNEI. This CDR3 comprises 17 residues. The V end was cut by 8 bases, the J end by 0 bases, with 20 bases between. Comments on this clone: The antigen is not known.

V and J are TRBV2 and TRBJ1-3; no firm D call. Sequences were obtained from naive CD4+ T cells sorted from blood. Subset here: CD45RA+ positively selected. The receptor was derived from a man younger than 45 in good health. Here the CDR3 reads CASASRFLSHSGNTIYF. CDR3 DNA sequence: TGTGCCAGCGCATCCAGGTTCCTTTCCCACTCTGGAAACACCATATATTTT.